Each of the 2 T cell receptor beta chains below was sequenced from the same sample in a study of cytomegalovirus exposure and HLA in healthy donors. The PCR was carried out with 60 Vbeta primers and 13 Jbeta primers. The data were produced by immunoSEQ multiplex PCR, yet TCRdb's version contains in-frame clones alone and is incomplete. Altogether 85,000 to 120,000 clones are present, about 75% being singletons, with the ten largest covering roughly 2.9%. The sequencing sample was made of PBMCs. Every receptor here comes from a male donor in good health and CMV-seropositive.

CDR3 sequence reads: CASSQVIGAAGELFF. CDR3 DNA sequence: TGTGCCAGCAGCCAAGTGATAGGGGCCGCCGGGGAGCTGTTTTTT. The V and J genes are TRBV4-2 and TRBJ2-2, with D possibly being TRBD1 (5 bases). In germline, CDR1 is LGHNA, CDR2 YNFKEQ. The V end lost 1 base, the J end lost 6 bases, and 12 bases lay between the germline ends. The CDR3 is 15 amino acids.

The chain uses TRBV6-5 and TRBJ1-4; 8 bases align to TRBD1. There are 14 residues in the CDR3. Germline V CDR1 and CDR2: MNHEY, SVGAGI. V was pared by 0 bases and J by 8 bases, with 2 bases of the junction left unmatched. The CDR3 loop is CASSYSSGGEKLFF. The CDR3 DNA reads TGTGCCAGCAGTTACTCCTCAGGGGGCGAAAAACTGTTTTTT.